The clone carrying this T cell receptor beta chain was seen more than once but under ten times. Germline V gene lookup returns CDR1 MNHEY and CDR2 SVGAGI. The length of the CDR3 is 14 residues. Unmatched junction bases numbered 6, after V lost 7 bases and J lost 4 bases. The sample originates from a study of somatic mutations in cytotoxic T cells in rheumatoid arthritis. The method was immunoSEQ multiplex PCR; TCRdb's version includes in-frame clones alone and lacks a portion of them. The table has 10,000 to 12,000 clones, about three quarters seen once. This chain joins TRBV6-5 and TRBJ2-2; 7 bases map to TRBD1. The sequenced material came from CD8+ T cells sorted from blood. The clonotype was recovered from a man in his fifties in good health. The CDR3 nucleotides are TGTGCCAGCAACACTGGGACAGCCACCGGGGAGCTGTTTTTT. Its protein product is CASNTGTATGELFF.